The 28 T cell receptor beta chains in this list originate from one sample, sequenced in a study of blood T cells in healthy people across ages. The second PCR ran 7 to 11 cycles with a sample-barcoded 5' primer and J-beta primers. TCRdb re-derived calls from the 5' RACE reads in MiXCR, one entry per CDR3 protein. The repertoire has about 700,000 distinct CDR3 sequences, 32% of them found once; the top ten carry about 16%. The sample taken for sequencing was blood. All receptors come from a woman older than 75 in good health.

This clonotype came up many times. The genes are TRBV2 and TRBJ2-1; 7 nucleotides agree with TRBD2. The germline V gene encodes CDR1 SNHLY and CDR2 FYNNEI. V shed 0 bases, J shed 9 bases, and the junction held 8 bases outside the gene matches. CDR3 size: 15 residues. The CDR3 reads CASSEARGLVGEQFF. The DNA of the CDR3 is TGTGCCAGCAGTGAAGCCCGAGGACTAGTCGGTGAGCAGTTCTTC.

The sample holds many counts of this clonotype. As DNA, the CDR3 is TGCGCCAGCAGCCAAGAAGCAGGGGACGTTAACTATGGCTACACCTTC. Its translation is CASSQEAGDVNYGYTF. The rearrangement links TRBV4-3 to TRBJ1-2, with a possible D match to TRBD1 (6 bases). Deletions cut 0 bases from V and 1 base from J, with 12 bases between. Germline loops: CDR1 LGHNA, CDR2 YSLEER. The CDR3 runs 16 residues.

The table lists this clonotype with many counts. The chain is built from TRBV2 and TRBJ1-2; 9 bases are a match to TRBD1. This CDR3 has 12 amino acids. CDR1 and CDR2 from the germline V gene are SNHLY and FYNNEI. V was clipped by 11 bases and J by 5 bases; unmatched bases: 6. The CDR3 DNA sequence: TGTGCCGGATCCGGGACAGGGTATGGCTACACCTTC. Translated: CAGSGTGYGYTF.

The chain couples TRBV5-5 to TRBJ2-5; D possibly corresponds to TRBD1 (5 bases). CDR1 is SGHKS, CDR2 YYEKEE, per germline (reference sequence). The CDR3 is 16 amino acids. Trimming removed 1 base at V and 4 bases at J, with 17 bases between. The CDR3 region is CASSLSAVSGRETQYF. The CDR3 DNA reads TGTGCCAGCAGCTTGTCGGCTGTCTCAGGGCGAGAGACCCAGTACTTC.

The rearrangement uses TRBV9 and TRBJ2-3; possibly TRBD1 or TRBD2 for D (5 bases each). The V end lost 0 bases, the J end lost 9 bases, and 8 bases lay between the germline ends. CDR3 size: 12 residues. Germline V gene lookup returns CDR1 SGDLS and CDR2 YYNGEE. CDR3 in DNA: TGTGCCAGCAGCGTAGGAGGGGTCACGCAGTATTTT. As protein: CASSVGGVTQYF.

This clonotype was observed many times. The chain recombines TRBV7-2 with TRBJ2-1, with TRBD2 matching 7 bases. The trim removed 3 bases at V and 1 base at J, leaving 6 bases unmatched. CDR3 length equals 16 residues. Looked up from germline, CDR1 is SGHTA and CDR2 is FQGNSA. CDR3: CASSFMGGGSYNEQFF. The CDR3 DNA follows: TGTGCCAGCAGCTTCATGGGCGGGGGATCCTACAATGAGCAGTTCTTC.

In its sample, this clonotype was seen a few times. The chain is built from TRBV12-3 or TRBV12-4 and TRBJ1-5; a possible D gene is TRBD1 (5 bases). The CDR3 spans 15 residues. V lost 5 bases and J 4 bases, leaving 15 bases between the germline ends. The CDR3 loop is CASSGVGTDNQPQHF. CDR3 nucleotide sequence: TGTGCCAGCAGTGGGGTCGGGACCGATAATCAGCCCCAGCATTTT.

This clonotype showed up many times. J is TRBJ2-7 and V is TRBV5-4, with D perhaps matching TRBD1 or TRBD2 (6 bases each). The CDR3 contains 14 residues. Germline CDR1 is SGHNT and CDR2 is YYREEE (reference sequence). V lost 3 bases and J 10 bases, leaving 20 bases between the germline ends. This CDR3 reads CASSSPLGGRAQYF. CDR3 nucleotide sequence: TGTGCCAGCAGCTCCCCTTTGGGGGGCAGGGCCCAGTACTTC.

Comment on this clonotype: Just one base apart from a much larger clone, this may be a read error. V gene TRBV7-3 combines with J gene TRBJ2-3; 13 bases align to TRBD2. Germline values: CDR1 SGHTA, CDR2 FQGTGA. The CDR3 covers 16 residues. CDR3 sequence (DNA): TGTGCCAGCAGCCCTGGGACTAGCGGGGTCACAGATACGCGGTATTTT. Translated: CASSPGTSGVTDTRYF. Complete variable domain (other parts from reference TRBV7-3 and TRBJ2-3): GAGVSQTPSNKVTEKGKYVELRCDPISGHTALYWYRQSLGQGPEFLIYFQGTGAADDSGLPNDRFFAVRPEGSVSTLKIQRTERGDSAVYLCASSPGTSGVTDTRYFGPGTRLTVL.

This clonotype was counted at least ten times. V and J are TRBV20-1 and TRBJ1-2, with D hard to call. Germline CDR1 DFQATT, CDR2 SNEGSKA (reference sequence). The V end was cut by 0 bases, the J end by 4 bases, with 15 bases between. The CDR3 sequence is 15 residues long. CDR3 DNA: TGCAGTGCTAGAGATCGGCGACACCCGCTCTATGGCTACACCTTC. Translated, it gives CSARDRRHPLYGYTF.

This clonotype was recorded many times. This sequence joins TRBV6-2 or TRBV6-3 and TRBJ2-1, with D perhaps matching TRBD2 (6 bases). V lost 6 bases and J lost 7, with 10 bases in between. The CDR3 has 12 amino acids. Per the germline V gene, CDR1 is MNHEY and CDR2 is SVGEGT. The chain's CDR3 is CASRWGVNEQFF. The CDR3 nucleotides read TGTGCCAGCAGATGGGGGGTGAATGAGCAGTTCTTC.

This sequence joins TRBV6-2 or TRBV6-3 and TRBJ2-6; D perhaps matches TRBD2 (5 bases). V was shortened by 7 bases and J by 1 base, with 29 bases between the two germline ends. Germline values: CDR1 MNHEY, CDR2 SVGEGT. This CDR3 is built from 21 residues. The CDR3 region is CASTPLTAAWNEGSGANVLTF. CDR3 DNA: TGTGCCAGCACCCCACTGACGGCGGCCTGGAACGAGGGATCTGGGGCCAACGTCCTGACTTTC.

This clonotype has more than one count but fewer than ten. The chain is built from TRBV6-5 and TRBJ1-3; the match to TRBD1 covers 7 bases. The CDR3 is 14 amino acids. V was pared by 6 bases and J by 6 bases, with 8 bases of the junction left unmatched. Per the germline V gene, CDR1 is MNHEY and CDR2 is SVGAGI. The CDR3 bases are TGTGCCAGCAGCCCTGACAGGGTTGCAAACACCATATATTTT. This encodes CASSPDRVANTIYF.

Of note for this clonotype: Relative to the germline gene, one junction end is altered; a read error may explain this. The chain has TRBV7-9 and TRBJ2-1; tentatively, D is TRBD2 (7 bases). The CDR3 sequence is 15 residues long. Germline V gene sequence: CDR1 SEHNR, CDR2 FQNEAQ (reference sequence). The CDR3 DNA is TGTGCCAGCACCATGGGGGGGGCAGGGGACAATGAGCAGTTTTTC. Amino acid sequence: CASTMGGAGDNEQFF.

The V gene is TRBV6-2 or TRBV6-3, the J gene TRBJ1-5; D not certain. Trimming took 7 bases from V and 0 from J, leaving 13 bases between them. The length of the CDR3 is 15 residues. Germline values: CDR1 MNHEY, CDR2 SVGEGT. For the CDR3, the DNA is TGTGCCAGCACGAGAGGACGGATTAGCAATCAGCCCCAGCATTTT. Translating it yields CASTRGRISNQPQHF.

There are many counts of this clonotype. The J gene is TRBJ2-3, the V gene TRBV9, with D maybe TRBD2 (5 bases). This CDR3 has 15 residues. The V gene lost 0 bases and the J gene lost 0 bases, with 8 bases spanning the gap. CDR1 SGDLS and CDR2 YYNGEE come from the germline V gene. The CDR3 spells CASSVVGVSTDTQYF. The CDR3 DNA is TGTGCCAGCAGCGTAGTGGGAGTTAGCACAGATACGCAGTATTTT.

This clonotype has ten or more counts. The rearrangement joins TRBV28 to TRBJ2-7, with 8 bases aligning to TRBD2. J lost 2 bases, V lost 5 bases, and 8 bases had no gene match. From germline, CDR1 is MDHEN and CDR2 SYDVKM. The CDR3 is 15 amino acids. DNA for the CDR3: TGTGCCAGCAGTCCACTAGCGGCGACTCCCTACGAGCAGTACTTC. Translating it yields CASSPLAATPYEQYF.

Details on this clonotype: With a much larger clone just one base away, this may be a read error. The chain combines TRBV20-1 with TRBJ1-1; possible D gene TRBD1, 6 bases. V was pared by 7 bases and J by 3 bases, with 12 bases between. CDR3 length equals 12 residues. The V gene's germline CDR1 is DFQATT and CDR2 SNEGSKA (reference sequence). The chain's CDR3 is CSVGGQYTEAFF. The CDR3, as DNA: TGCAGTGTTGGAGGACAGTACACTGAAGCTTTCTTT.

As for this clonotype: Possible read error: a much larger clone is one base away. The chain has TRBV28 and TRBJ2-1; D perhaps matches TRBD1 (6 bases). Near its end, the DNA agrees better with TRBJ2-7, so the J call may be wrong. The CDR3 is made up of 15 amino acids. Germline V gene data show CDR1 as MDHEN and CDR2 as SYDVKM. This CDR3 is CASSSQGKSYNEQYF. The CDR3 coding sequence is TGTGCCAGCAGTTCACAGGGTAAATCTTACAATGAGCAGTACTTC.

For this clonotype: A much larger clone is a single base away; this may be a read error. The CDR3 nucleotides read TGTGCCAGCAGGCGAAAGGGACAGGGGGACTACAATGAGCAGTACTTC. Protein product: CASRRKGQGDYNEQYF. The chain uses TRBV6-5 and TRBJ2-7, with TRBD1 identical over 11 bases. After removal of 6 bases from V and 7 bases from J, the junction contained 14 bases not matched to a gene. CDR3 length equals 16 residues. Looked up from germline, CDR1 is MNHEY and CDR2 is SVGAGI.

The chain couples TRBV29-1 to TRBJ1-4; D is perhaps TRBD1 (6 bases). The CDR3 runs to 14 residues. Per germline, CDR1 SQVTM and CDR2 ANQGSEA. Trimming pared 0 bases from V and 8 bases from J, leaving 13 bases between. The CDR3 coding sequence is TGCAGCGTTGAAGATCCGGGGGCCAGGGAAAAACTGTTTTTT. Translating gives CSVEDPGAREKLFF. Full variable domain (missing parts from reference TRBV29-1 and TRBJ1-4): SAVISQKPSRDICQRGTSLTIQCQVDSQVTMMFWYRQQPGQSLTLIATANQGSEATYESGFVIDKFPISRPNLTFSTLTVSNMSPEDSSIYLCSVEDPGAREKLFFGSGTQLSVL.

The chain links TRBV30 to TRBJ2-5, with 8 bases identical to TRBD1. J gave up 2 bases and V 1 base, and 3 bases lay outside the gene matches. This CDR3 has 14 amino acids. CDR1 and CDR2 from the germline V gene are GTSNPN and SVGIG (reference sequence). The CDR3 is CAWSGTGLQETQYF. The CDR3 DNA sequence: TGTGCCTGGAGTGGGACAGGGTTACAAGAGACCCAGTACTTC.

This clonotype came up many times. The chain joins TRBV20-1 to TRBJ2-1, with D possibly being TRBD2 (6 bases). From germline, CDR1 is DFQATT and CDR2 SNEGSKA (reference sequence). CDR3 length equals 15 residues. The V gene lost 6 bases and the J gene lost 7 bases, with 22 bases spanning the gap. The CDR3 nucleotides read TGCAGTGCGCGGGACCTCCCCTTTGCTGGGAATGAGCAGTTCTTC. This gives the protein CSARDLPFAGNEQFF.

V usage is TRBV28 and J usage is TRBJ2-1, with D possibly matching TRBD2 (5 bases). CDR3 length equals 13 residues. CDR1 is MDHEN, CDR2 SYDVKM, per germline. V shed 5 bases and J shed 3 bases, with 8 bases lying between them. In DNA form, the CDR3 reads TGTGCCAGCAGTGGACTGGGCTACAATGAGCAGTTCTTC. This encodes CASSGLGYNEQFF.

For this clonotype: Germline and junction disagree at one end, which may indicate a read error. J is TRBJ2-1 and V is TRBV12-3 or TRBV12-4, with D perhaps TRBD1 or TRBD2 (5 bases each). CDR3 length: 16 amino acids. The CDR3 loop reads CASAPHIGGRYNEQFF. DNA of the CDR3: TGTGCCAGCGCACCCCATATTGGGGGACGCTACAATGAGCAGTTCTTT.

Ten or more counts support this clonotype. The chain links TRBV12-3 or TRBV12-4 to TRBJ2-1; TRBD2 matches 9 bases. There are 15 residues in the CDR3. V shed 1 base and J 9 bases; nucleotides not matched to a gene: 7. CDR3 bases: TGTGCCAGCAGTTTAGTTGGCGGGGGGGCCGGTGAGCAGTTCTTC. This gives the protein CASSLVGGGAGEQFF.

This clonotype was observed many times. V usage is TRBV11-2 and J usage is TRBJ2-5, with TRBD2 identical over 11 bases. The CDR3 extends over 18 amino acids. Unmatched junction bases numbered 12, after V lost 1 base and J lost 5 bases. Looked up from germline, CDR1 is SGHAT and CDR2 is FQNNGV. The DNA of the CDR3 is TGTGCCAGCAGCTTAGGAGTCGGTAGCGGGGGGGCCGGGGAGACCCAGTACTTC. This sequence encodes CASSLGVGSGGAGETQYF.

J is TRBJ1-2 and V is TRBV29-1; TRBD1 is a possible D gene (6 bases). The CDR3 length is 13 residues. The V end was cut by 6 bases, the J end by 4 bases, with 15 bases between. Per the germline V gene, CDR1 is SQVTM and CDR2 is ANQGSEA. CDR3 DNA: TGCAGCGTCGGGGGGCAGGAGACCTATGGCTACACCTTC. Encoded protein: CSVGGQETYGYTF.